The TCR beta chain under discussion was sequenced for a study of CD8+ T cells in alopecia areata. From germline, CDR1 is GTSNPN and CDR2 SVGIG (reference sequence). This CDR3 has 13 residues. V dropped 2 bases and J dropped 2; count of bases not matched to a gene: 2. It was cDNA, reverse transcribed from extracted RNA, that served as the sequencing template. Only in-frame clones appear in the TCRdb table, and some are missing; sequencing was by immunoSEQ multiplex PCR. The sample records 150,000 or so clones, roughly three fifths being singletons. The sequences come from CD4+ T cells sorted from blood, collected at week 0. This TCR came from a human donor with alopecia areata. The chain carries TRBV30 and TRBJ2-7; 8 nucleotides align to TRBD2. This CDR3 is CAWSTGGAYEQYF. DNA for the CDR3: TGTGCCTGGAGTACCGGGGGGGCCTACGAGCAGTACTTC.